The 22 T cell receptor beta chains below were found in one sample sequenced in a study of control samples from healthy donors and cancer patients. The protocol was immunoSEQ multiplex PCR, while the TCRdb copy is restricted to in-frame clones and leaves out a portion. The sample records about 130,000 clones, 85% to 95% being singletons. What was sequenced was PBMCs. The receptors were sampled from a man at least 80 years old with head and neck cancer.

The rearrangement uses TRBV7-9 and TRBJ2-3, with 7 bases lining up with TRBD1. The V gene end was trimmed by 11 bases and the J gene end by 1 base; junction bases not matched to a gene: 9. In germline, CDR1 is SEHNR, CDR2 FQNEAQ (reference sequence). This CDR3 is built from 14 residues. The CDR3 nucleotides are TGTGCCCTCTTCCAGGGACAGCGCACAGATACGCAGTATTTT. Translating it yields CALFQGQRTDTQYF.

The genes are TRBV6-2 or TRBV6-3 and TRBJ2-1, with D uncertain. V was cut by 6 bases and J by 10 bases, with 16 bases left in between. The CDR3 is made up of 13 amino acids. Germline lookup yields CDR1 MNHEY and CDR2 SVGEGT. The CDR3 is CASRPGPPREQFF. CDR3 DNA: TGTGCCAGCAGACCTGGACCCCCCAGGGAGCAGTTCTTC.

The genes are TRBV11-2 and TRBJ2-5, with TRBD2 matching 7 bases. The CDR3 is made up of 17 amino acids. The germline V gene has CDR1 SGHAT and CDR2 FQNNGV. After removal of 3 bases from V and 1 base from J, the junction contained 11 bases not matched to a gene. CDR3 amino acids: CASSFGPGGSGQETQYF. As DNA, the CDR3 is TGTGCCAGCAGCTTCGGTCCTGGCGGGAGTGGCCAAGAGACCCAGTACTTC.

The chain links TRBV6-5 to TRBJ1-6, with D hard to call. Trimming pared 8 bases from V and 5 bases from J, leaving 16 bases between. CDR1 is MNHEY and CDR2 is SVGAGI in the germline V gene. The length of the CDR3 is 15 residues. CDR3 nucleotide sequence: TGTGCCAGCTCCCTAGGTGGCAGTCATAATTCACCCCTCCACTTT. Residues: CASSLGGSHNSPLHF.

This chain links TRBV5-1 with TRBJ1-1; D remains unclear. There are 14 residues in the CDR3. V lost 0 bases to trimming and J lost 0 bases, with 6 bases between them. Germline V lookup: CDR1 SGHRS, CDR2 YFSETQ. The CDR3 spells CASSLGHVNTEAFF. CDR3 coding DNA: TGCGCCAGCAGCTTGGGACACGTGAACACTGAAGCTTTCTTT.

The chain is built from TRBV7-9 and TRBJ1-4; D is possibly TRBD1 (5 bases). Trimming left V 2 bases short and J 5 bases short, with 9 bases between. The CDR3 extends over 14 amino acids. Germline CDR1 is SEHNR and CDR2 is FQNEAQ (reference sequence). CDR3 amino acids: CASSLYRQNEKLFF. In DNA form, the CDR3 reads TGTGCCAGCAGCTTATATAGACAGAATGAAAAACTGTTTTTT.

V and J are TRBV12-5 and TRBJ1-5, with 10 bases lining up with TRBD1. V shed 3 bases and J 3 bases; nucleotides not matched to a gene: 5. Germline CDR1 LGHNT, CDR2 FRNRAP. CDR3 length: 16 residues. CDR3 sequence reads: CASGFRGTGDNQPQHF. The CDR3, as DNA: TGTGCTAGTGGTTTTCGCGGGACAGGGGACAATCAGCCCCAGCATTTT.

The chain employs TRBV5-4 and TRBJ2-5; D is unresolved. CDR1 is SGHNT and CDR2 is YYREEE in the germline V gene (reference sequence). The CDR3 consists of 15 residues. V was clipped by 2 bases and J by 1 base, with 12 bases between them. The CDR3 DNA reads TGTGCCAGCAGCTTACTGATAAGCTTCCAAGAGACCCAGTACTTC. Its translation: CASSLLISFQETQYF.

The chain is built from TRBV5-6 and TRBJ1-1; TRBD1 is a possible D gene (5 bases). The V end was cut by 4 bases, the J end by 5 bases, with 15 bases between. CDR3 length: 14 amino acids. Germline-derived CDR1 and CDR2 are SGHDT and YYEEEE. The DNA for the CDR3 is TGTGCCAGCAGCGGGCAAATCGGGGGTACTGAAGCTTTCTTT. It encodes CASSGQIGGTEAFF.

This chain uses TRBV18 with TRBJ1-5; tentatively, D is TRBD1 (6 bases). The V gene's germline CDR1 is KGHSH and CDR2 LQKENI. This CDR3 has 14 amino acids. The V gene lost 2 bases and the J gene lost 4 bases, with 9 bases spanning the gap. The CDR3 loop is CASSPGGLNQPQHF. Here the CDR3 DNA reads TGTGCCAGCTCACCAGGGGGCTTAAATCAGCCCCAGCATTTT.

The chain joins TRBV19 to TRBJ1-2; 7 bases fit TRBD1. The V gene end was trimmed by 4 bases and the J gene end by 0 bases; junction bases not matched to a gene: 5. Germline assignment: CDR1 LNHDA and CDR2 SQIVND (reference sequence). The CDR3 runs to 15 residues. CDR3 coding DNA: TGTGCCAGTAGTACTCGACAGGGCACTAACTATGGCTACACCTTC. Its protein product is CASSTRQGTNYGYTF.

The chain joins TRBV10-3 to TRBJ1-2, with 11 bases fitting TRBD1. The germline V gene has CDR1 ENHRY and CDR2 SYGVKD. Trimming at V came to 7 bases and at J to 0 bases, leaving 7 bases not matched to a gene. The length of the CDR3 is 16 residues. CDR3 DNA: TGTGCCATCATGGCCGGGACAGGGGGTACTAACTATGGCTACACCTTC. It specifies CAIMAGTGGTNYGYTF.

The chain recombines TRBV11-2 with TRBJ1-6, with 7 nucleotides matching TRBD1. The germline V gene has CDR1 SGHAT and CDR2 FQNNGV. V dropped 3 bases and J dropped 5; count of bases not matched to a gene: 4. The CDR3 runs 15 residues. The CDR3 reads CASSLTGQHNSPLHF. The CDR3 DNA reads as TGTGCCAGCAGCTTGACGGGACAGCATAATTCACCCCTCCACTTT.

V usage is TRBV5-8 and J usage is TRBJ2-1, with D tentatively TRBD1 (5 bases). CDR3 size: 14 residues. Germline V gene lookup returns CDR1 SGHTS and CDR2 YDEGEE. V dropped 2 bases and J dropped 8 bases, with 14 bases sitting between them. The CDR3 DNA is TGTGCCAGCAGCTTCTGGACATTTGGCGATGAGCAGTTCTTC. This gives the protein CASSFWTFGDEQFF.

The rearrangement links TRBV6-1 to TRBJ1-5; tentative D call: TRBD1 (5 bases). CDR1 is MNHNS and CDR2 is SASEGT in the germline V gene. This CDR3 contains 15 residues. V lost 3 bases to trimming and J lost 2 bases, with 11 bases between them. Here the CDR3 DNA reads TGTGCCAGCAGTGAGATCCCGGGGGGCAATCAGCCCCAGCATTTT. Its protein product is CASSEIPGGNQPQHF.

The J gene is TRBJ2-5, the V gene TRBV7-2, with 11 bases identical to TRBD2. The germline V gene has CDR1 SGHTA and CDR2 FQGNSA. The CDR3 sequence is 15 residues long. V lost 2 bases, J lost 4 bases, and 3 bases stayed unmatched. The CDR3, as DNA: TGTGCCAGCAGCTTACGGCTAGCGGGAGGAGAGACCCAGTACTTC. The encoded protein is CASSLRLAGGETQYF.

The chain uses TRBV27 and TRBJ1-2; the D gene is possibly TRBD1 (6 bases). Trimming took 4 bases from V and 3 from J, leaving 18 bases between them. The CDR3 length is 16 residues. Germline-derived CDR1 and CDR2 are MNHEY and SMNVEV (reference sequence). As DNA, the CDR3 is TGTGCCAGCAGTTCCCACGGACAGCCCCGCCACTATGGCTACACCTTC. Encoded protein: CASSSHGQPRHYGYTF.

The chain combines TRBV5-1 with TRBJ2-1; 14 positions agree with TRBD2. CDR3 size: 15 residues. Germline loops: CDR1 SGHRS, CDR2 YFSETQ. Germline trimming cut 6 bases from V and 6 bases from J; bases unmatched to any gene: 5. CDR3 loop: CASIEGTSGSNEQFF. The DNA for the CDR3 is TGCGCCAGCATCGAGGGGACTAGCGGGAGCAATGAGCAGTTCTTC.

The chain uses TRBV18 and TRBJ1-2, with D tentatively TRBD1 (5 bases). CDR3 length: 15 residues. Germline-derived CDR1 and CDR2 are KGHSH and LQKENI. V lost 1 base, J lost 0 bases, and 9 bases lay in between. The CDR3 loop is CASSPRGRANYGYTF. The DNA of the CDR3 is TGTGCCAGCTCACCACGGGGCAGAGCTAACTATGGCTACACCTTC. The full variable domain, completed using reference TRBV18 and TRBJ1-2, is NAGVMQNPRHLVRRRGQEARLRCSPMKGHSHVYWYRQLPEEGLKFMVYLQKENIIDESGMPKERFSAEFPKEGPSILRIQQVVRGDSAAYFCASSPRGRANYGYTFGSGTRLTVV.

The chain recombines TRBV6-5 with TRBJ1-1; D is possibly TRBD1 (5 bases). Germline V gives CDR1 MNHEY, CDR2 SVGAGI. Trimming left V 2 bases short and J 6 bases short, with 16 bases between. This CDR3 contains 15 residues. CDR3 in amino acids: CASSYKKGHRAEAFF. The DNA for the CDR3 is TGTGCCAGCAGTTACAAGAAGGGGCATCGCGCTGAAGCTTTCTTT.

This clone has a single count. The J gene is TRBJ1-4, the V gene TRBV19; 9 bases fit TRBD1. The V and J ends lost 1 base and 6 bases, in that order; junction bases with no gene match: 6. CDR3 size: 16 residues. Germline CDR1 and CDR2: LNHDA and SQIVND (reference sequence). This CDR3 is CASSIGPGQGHEKLFF. The DNA for the CDR3 is TGTGCCAGTAGTATAGGCCCGGGACAGGGTCATGAAAAACTGTTTTTT.

The chain uses TRBV6-5 and TRBJ2-1; D gene ambiguous. This CDR3 has 14 amino acids. CDR1 and CDR2 (germline): MNHEY, SVGAGI. Between the trimmed V and J ends, which lost 8 bases and 3 bases, there was a span of 14 bases. The CDR3 DNA is TGTGCCAGCCGTTCTAGTTTGATCTACAATGAGCAGTTCTTC. It specifies CASRSSLIYNEQFF.